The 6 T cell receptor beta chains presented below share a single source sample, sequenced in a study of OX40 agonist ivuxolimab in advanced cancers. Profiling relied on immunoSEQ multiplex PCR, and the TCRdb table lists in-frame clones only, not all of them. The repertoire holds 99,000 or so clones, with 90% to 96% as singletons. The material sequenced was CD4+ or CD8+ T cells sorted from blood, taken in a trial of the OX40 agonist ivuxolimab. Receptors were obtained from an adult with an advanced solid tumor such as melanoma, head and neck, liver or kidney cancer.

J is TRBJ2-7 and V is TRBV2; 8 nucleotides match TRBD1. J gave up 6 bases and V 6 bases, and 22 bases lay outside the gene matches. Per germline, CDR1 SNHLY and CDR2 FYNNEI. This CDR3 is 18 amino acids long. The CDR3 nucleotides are TGTGCCAGCAGCCAGGACAGGGAGGTCGATACCACACAACGCGAGCAGTACTTC. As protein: CASSQDREVDTTQREQYF.

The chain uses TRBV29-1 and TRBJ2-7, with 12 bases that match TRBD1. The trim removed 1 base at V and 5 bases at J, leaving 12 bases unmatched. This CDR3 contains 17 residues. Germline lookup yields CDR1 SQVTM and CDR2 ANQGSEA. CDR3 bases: TGCAGCGTTGAAGGTTTAGTCCCGGGACAGGGGGCCCACGAGCAGTACTTC. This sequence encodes CSVEGLVPGQGAHEQYF.

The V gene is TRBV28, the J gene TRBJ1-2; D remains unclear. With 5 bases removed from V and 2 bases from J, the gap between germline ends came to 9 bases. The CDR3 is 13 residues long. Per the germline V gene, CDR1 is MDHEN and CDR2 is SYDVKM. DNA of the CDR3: TGTGCCAGCAGTACCCCCGAAAACTATGGCTACACCTTC. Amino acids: CASSTPENYGYTF.

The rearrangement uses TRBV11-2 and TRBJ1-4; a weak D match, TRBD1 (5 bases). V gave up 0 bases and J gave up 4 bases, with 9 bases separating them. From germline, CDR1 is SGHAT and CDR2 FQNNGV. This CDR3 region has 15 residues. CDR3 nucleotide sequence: TGTGCCAGCAGCTTAGAGAGGGGCAGTAATGAAAAACTGTTTTTT. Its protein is CASSLERGSNEKLFF.

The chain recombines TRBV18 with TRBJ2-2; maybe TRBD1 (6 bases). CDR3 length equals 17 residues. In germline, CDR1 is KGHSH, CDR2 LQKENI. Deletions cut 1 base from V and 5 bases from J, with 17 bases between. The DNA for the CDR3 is TGTGCCAGCTCACCACTGTTCCGGACAGAGAATACCGGGGAGCTGTTTTTT. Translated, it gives CASSPLFRTENTGELFF.

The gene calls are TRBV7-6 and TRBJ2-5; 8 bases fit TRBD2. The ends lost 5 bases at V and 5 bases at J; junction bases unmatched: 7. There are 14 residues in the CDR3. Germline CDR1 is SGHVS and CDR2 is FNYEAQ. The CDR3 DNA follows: TGTGCCAGCAGCCCTTTAGCGGGGTCGGAGACCCAGTACTTC. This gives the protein CASSPLAGSETQYF.